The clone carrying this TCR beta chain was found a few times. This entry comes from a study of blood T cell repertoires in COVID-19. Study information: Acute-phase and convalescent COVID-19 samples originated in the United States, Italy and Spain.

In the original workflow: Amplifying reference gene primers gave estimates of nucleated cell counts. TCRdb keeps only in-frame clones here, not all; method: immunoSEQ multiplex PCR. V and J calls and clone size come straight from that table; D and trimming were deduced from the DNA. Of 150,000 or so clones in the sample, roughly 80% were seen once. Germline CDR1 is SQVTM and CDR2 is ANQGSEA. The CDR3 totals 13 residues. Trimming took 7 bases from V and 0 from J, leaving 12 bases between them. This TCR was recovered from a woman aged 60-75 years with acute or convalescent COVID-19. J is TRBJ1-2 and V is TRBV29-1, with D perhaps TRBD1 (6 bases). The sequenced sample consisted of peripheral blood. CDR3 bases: TGCAGCGCTCGGACAGACTCTAACTATGGCTACACCTTC. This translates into CSARTDSNYGYTF.